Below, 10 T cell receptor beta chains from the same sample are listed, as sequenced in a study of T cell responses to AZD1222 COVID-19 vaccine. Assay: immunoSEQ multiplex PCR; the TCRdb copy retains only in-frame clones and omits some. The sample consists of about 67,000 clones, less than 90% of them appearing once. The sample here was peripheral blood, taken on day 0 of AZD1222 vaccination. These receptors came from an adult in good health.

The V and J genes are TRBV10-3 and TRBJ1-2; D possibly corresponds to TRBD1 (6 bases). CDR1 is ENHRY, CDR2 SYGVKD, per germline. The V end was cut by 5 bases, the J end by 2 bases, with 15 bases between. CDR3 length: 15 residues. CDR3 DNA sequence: TGTGCCATCAGTAGGGGGACCGTTGAAAACTATGGCTACACCTTC. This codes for CAISRGTVENYGYTF.

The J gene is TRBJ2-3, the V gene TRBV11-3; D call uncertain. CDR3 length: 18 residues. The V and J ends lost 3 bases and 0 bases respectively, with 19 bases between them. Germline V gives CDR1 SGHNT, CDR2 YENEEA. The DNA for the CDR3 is TGTGCCAGCAGCTTGGCCCGACTGGGAAGAACTAGCACAGATACGCAGTATTTT. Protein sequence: CASSLARLGRTSTDTQYF.

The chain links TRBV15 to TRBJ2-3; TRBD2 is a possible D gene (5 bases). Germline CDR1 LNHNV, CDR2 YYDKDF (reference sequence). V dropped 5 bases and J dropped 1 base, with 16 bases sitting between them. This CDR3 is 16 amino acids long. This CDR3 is CATSPNLGSGTDTQYF. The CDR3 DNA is TGTGCCACCAGCCCTAACTTGGGGAGCGGCACAGATACGCAGTATTTT.

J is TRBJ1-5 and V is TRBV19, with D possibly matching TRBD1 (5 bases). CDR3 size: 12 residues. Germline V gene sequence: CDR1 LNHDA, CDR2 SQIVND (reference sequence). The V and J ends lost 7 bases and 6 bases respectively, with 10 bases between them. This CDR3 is CASTQGVQPQHF. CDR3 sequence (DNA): TGTGCCAGTACCCAGGGTGTTCAGCCCCAGCATTTT.

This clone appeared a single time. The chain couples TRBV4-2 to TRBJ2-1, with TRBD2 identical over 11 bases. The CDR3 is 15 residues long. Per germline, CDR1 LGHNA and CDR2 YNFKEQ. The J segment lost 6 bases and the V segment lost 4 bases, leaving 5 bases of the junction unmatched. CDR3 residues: CASSLTSGKGNEQFF. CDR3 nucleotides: TGTGCCAGCAGCCTGACTAGCGGGAAGGGCAATGAGCAGTTCTTC.

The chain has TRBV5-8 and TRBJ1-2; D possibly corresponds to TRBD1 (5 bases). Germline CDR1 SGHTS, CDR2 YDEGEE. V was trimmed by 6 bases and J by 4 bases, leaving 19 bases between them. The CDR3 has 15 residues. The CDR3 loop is CASTLGTLGPYGYTF. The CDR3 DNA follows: TGTGCCAGCACCCTCGGAACTTTGGGGCCCTATGGCTACACCTTC.

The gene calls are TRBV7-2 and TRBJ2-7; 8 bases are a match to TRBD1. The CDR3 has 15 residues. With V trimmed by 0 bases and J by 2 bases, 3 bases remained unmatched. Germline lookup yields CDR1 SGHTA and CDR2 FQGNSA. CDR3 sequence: CASSLAPQGAYEQYF. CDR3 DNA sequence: TGTGCCAGCAGCTTAGCCCCACAGGGGGCCTACGAGCAGTACTTC.

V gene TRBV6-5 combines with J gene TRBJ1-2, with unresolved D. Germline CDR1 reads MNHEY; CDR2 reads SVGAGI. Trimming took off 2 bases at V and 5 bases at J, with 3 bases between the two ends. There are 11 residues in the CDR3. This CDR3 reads CASSYGYGYTF. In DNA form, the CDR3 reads TGTGCCAGCAGTTACGGGTATGGCTACACCTTC.

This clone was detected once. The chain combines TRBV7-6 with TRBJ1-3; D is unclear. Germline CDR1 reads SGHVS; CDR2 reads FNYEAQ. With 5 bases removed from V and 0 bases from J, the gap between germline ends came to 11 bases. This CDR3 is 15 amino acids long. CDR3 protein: CASSTDGSSGNTIYF. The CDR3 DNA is TGTGCCAGCAGCACTGACGGAAGCTCTGGAAACACCATATATTTT. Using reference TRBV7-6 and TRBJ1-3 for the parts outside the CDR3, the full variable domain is GAGVSQSPRYKVTKRGQDVALRCDPISGHVSLYWYRQALGQGPEFLTYFNYEAQQDKSGLPNDRFSAERPEGSISTLTIQRTEQRDSAMYRCASSTDGSSGNTIYFGEGSWLTVV.

The CDR3 is CASSTPGLGRGNEQFF. The CDR3 nucleotides read TGTGCCAGTAGTACCCCGGGACTCGGTAGGGGCAATGAGCAGTTCTTC. The chain is built from TRBV19 and TRBJ2-1, with D perhaps matching TRBD2 (6 bases). In germline, CDR1 is LNHDA, CDR2 SQIVND (reference sequence). Trimming cost V 4 bases and J 6 bases, with 19 bases left between them. This CDR3 has 16 amino acids.